This paragraph reports one T cell receptor (beta chain). The antigen remains undetermined. This record belongs to a study of somatic mutations in cytotoxic T cells in rheumatoid arthritis. The data were produced by immunoSEQ multiplex PCR, yet TCRdb's version contains in-frame clones alone and is incomplete. Among about 23,000 clones, approximately 78% were seen once, and the ten largest hold approximately 3.8%. Findings and limits, study-wide: Exceedance of 20% of CD8+ cells by the largest CD8+ clone occurred in about an eighth of the roughly 60 patients.

Trimming pared 4 bases from V and 2 bases from J, leaving 14 bases between. The germline gives CDR1 MNHNY, CDR2 SVGAGI (reference sequence). The CDR3 sequence is 15 residues long. Input material: CD8+ T cells sorted from blood. The clonotype comes from an adult with rheumatoid arthritis. The chain has TRBV6-6 and TRBJ2-5; possible D gene TRBD1, 6 bases. The CDR3 nucleotides are TGTGCCAGCAGTTCGTCGACAGGTACTCAAGAGACCCAGTACTTC. Its translation: CASSSSTGTQETQYF.